Only a few counts were recorded for the clone carrying this T cell receptor beta chain. Its antigen is unknown. CDR1 SGDLS and CDR2 YYNGEE come from the germline V gene. This CDR3 is built from 14 residues. V was shortened by 4 bases and J by 4 bases, with 11 bases between the two germline ends. Amplification in unsorted PBMC replicate PCRs started from about 280 ng DNA, which equals 25,000 to 35,000 T cell genomes. Per the original data handling: Filtering differed, since immunoSEQ gave only junction sequences and no quality scores. Measured with immunoSEQ multiplex PCR; TCRdb has only the in-frame clones, and not every one. The DNA gave D and trimming, while V, J and clone size come from that table. Among roughly 450,000 clones listed, roughly 78% were seen once. This entry is derived from a study of shared clonotypes between healthy human individuals. Study in general: The study drew on a couple of women and a few men aged 18 to 49 as donors. General study results and limits: Clonotype sharing among donors, it was expected, would be affected by sequencing depth.

Sample: PBMCs. The clonotype was recovered from a woman in her thirties or forties in good health. Some clones in this sample may be carry-over from other donors' samples. The rearrangement joins TRBV9 to TRBJ2-2, with a weak D call TRBD2 (6 bases). CDR3 nucleotide sequence: TGTGCCAGCAGCCCTCGGACTACCACCGGGGAGCTGTTTTTT. The encoded protein is CASSPRTTTGELFF.